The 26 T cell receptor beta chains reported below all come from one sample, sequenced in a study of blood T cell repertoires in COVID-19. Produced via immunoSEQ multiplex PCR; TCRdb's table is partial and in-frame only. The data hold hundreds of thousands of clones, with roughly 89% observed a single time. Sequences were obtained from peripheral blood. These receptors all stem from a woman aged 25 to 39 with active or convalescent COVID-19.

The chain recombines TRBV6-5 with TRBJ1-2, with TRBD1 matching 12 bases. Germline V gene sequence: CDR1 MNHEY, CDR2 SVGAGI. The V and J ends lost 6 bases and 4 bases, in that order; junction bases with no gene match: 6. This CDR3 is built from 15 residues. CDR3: CASRRGQGAFYGYTF. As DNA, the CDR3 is TGTGCCAGCAGGCGGGGACAGGGGGCTTTCTATGGCTACACCTTC.

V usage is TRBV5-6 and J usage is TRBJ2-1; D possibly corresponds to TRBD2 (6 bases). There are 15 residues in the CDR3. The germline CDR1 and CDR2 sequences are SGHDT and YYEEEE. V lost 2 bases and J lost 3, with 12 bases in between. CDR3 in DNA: TGTGCCAGCAGCTTACCGGACTACGACTACAATGAGCAGTTCTTC. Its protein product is CASSLPDYDYNEQFF.

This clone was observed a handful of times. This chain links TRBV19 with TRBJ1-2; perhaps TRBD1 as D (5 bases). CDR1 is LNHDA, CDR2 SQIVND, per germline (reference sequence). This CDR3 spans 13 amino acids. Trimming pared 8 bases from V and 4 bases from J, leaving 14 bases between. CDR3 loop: CASGAREGYGYTF. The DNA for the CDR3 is TGTGCCAGTGGGGCCAGGGAAGGCTATGGCTACACCTTC.

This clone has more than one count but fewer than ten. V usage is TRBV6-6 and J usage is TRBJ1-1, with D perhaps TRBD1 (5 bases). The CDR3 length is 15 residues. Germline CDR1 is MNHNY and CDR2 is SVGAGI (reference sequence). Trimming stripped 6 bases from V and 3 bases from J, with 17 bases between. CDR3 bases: TGTGCCAGCAGCCGCGGGACCGCAGAGGACACTGAAGCTTTCTTT. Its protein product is CASSRGTAEDTEAFF.

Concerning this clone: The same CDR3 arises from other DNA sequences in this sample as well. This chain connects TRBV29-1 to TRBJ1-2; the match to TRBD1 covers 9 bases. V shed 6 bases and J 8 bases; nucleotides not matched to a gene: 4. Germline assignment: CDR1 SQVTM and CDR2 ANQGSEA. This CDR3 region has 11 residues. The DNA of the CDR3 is TGCAGCGTGGGACAGGGTGACGGCTACACCTTC. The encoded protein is CSVGQGDGYTF.

DNA of the CDR3: TGCGCCAGCAGCGGGACAGGGGGAAGCGCAACTAATGAAAAACTGTTTTTT. Amino acids: CASSGTGGSATNEKLFF. The chain uses TRBV5-1 and TRBJ1-4; 11 positions agree with TRBD1. The trim removed 4 bases at V and 0 bases at J, leaving 5 bases unmatched. The CDR3 totals 17 residues. CDR1 SGHRS and CDR2 YFSETQ come from the germline V gene.

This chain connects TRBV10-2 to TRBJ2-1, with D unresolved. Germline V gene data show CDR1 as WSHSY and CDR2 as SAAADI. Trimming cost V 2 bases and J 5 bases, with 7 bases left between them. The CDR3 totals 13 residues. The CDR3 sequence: CASSEGRNNEQFF. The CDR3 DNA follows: TGCGCCAGCAGTGAGGGCAGAAACAATGAGCAGTTCTTC.

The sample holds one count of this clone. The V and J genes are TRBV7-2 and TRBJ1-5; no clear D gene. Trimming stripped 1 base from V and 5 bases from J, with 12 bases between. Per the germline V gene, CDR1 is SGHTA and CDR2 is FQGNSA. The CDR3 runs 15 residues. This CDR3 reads CASSLGGGNYQPQHF. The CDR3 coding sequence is TGTGCCAGCAGCTTAGGAGGAGGGAACTATCAGCCCCAGCATTTT.

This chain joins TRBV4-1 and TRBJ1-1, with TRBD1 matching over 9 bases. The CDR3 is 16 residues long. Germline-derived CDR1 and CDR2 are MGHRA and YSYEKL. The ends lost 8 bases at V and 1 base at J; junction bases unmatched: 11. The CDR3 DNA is TGCGCCAGCTGCCCGGAACAGGGGGCTGCGAACACTGAAGCTTTCTTT. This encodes CASCPEQGAANTEAFF.

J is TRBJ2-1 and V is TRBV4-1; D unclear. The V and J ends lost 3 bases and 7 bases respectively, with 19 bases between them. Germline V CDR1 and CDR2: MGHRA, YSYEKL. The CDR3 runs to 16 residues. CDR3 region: CASSQPYRGLKNEQFF. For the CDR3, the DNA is TGCGCCAGCAGCCAGCCTTACCGAGGTCTAAAAAATGAGCAGTTCTTC.

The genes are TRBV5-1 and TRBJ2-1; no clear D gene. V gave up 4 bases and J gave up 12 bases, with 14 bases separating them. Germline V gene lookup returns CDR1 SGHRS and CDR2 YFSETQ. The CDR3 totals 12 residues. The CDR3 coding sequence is TGCGCCAGCAGCCCCTCTCTAGAGGTGCAGTTCTTC. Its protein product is CASSPSLEVQFF. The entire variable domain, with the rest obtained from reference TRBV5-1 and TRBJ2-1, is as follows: KAGVTQTPRYLIKTRGQQVTLSCSPISGHRSVSWYQQTPGQGLQFLFEYFSETQRNKGNFPGRFSGRQFSNSRSEMNVSTLELGDSALYLCASSPSLEVQFFGPGTRLTVL.

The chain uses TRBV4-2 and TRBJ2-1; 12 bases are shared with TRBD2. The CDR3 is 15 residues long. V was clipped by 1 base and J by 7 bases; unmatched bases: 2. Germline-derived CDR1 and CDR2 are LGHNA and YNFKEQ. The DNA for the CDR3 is TGTGCCAGCAGCCAAGCTAGCGGGGGGGCTAATGAGCAGTTCTTC. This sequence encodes CASSQASGGANEQFF.

The CDR3 region has the DNA TGTGCCAGCAGTTCCGACAATCTAAGGACTGAAGCTTTCTTT. Translation: CASSSDNLRTEAFF. The gene calls are TRBV6-5 and TRBJ1-1; D gene uncertain. This CDR3 comprises 14 residues. Per the germline V gene, CDR1 is MNHEY and CDR2 is SVGAGI. Trimming pared 4 bases from V and 5 bases from J, leaving 14 bases between.

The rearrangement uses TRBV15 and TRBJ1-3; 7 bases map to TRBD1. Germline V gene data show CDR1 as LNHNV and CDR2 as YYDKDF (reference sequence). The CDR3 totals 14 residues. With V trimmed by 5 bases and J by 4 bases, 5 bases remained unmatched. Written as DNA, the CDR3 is TGTGCCACCAGCGCACAGGGGACGGGAAACACCATATATTTT. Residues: CATSAQGTGNTIYF.

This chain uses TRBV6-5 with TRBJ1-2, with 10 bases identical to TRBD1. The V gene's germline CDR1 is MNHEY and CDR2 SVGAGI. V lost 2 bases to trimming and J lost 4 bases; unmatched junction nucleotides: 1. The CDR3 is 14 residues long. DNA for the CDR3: TGTGCCAGCAGTTACGGGACAGGGGCCTATGGCTACACCTTC. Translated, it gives CASSYGTGAYGYTF.

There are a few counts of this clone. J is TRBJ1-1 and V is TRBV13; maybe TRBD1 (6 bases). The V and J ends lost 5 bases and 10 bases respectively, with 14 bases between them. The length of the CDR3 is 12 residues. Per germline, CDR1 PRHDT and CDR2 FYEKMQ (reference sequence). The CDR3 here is CASSLMGGLAFF. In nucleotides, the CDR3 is TGTGCCAGCAGCCTCATGGGGGGGCTAGCTTTCTTT.

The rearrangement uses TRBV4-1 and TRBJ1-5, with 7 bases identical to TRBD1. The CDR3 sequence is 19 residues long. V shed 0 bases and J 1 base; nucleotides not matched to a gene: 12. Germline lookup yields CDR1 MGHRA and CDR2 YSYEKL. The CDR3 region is CASSQEQTGALGSNQPQHF. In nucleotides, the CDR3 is TGCGCCAGCAGCCAAGAACAAACAGGGGCTCTAGGAAGCAATCAGCCCCAGCATTTT.

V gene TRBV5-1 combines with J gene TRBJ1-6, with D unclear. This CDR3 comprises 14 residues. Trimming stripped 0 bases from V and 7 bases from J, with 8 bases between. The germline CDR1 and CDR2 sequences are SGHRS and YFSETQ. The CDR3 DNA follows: TGCGCCAGCAGCTTGGCATCGGGGAATTCACCCCTCCACTTT. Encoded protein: CASSLASGNSPLHF.

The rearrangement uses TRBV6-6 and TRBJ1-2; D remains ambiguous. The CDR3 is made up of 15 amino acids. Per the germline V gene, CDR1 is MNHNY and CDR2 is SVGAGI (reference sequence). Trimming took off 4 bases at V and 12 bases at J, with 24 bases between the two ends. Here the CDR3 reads CASSSDVSGSMEDTF. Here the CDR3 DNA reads TGTGCCAGCAGTTCGGACGTCTCGGGATCTATGGAGGACACCTTC.

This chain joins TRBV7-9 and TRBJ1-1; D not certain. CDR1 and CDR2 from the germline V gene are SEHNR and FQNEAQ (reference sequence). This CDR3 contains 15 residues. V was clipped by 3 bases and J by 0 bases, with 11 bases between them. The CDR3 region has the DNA TGTGCCAGCAGCTTTCCCCCGGGAGTGAACACTGAAGCTTTCTTT. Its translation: CASSFPPGVNTEAFF. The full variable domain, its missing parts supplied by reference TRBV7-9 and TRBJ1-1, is DTGVSQNPRHKITKRGQNVTFRCDPISEHNRLYWYRQTLGQGPEFLTYFQNEAQLEKSRLLSDRFSAERPKGSFSTLEIQRTEQGDSAMYLCASSFPPGVNTEAFFGQGTRLTVV.

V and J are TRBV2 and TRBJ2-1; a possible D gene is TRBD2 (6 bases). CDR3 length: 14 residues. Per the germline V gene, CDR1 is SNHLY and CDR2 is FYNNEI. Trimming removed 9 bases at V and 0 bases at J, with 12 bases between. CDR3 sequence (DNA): TGTGCCAGTAGCGGAGATAGCTCCTACAATGAGCAGTTCTTC. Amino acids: CASSGDSSYNEQFF.

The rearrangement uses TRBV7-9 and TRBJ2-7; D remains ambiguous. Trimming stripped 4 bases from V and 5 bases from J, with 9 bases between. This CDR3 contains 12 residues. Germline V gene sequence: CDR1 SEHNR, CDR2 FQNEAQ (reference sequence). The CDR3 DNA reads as TGTGCCAGCAGCTCCCCCAACAACGAGCAGTACTTC. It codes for CASSSPNNEQYF.

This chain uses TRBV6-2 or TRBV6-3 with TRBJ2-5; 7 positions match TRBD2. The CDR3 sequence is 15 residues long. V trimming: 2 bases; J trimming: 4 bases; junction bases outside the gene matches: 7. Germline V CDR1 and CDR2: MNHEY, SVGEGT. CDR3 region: CASSYGAGAGETQYF. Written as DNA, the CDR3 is TGTGCCAGCAGTTACGGTGCGGGAGCTGGAGAGACCCAGTACTTC.

For the CDR3, the DNA is TGCAGTGCTAGTCTGGGACTAACACAAGAGACCCAGTACTTC. It yields the protein CSASLGLTQETQYF. The chain links TRBV20-1 to TRBJ2-5; 7 bases align to TRBD2. From germline, CDR1 is DFQATT and CDR2 SNEGSKA (reference sequence). J gave up 2 bases and V 3 bases, and 6 bases lay outside the gene matches. There are 14 residues in the CDR3.

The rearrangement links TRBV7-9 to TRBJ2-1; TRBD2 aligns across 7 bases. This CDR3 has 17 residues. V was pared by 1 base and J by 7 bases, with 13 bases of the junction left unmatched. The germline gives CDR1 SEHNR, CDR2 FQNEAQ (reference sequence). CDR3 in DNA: TGTGCCAGCAGCTTAGAAGCAGAGTCGGGCGGGGGAAATGAGCAGTTCTTC. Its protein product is CASSLEAESGGGNEQFF.

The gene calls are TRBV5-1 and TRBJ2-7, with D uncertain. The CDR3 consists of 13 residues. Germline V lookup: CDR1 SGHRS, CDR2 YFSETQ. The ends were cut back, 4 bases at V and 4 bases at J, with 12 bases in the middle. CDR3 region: CASSPGRSYEQYF. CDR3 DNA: TGCGCCAGCAGCCCAGGCCGGTCTTACGAGCAGTACTTC.